Listed below are T cell receptor beta chains from one sample, sequenced in a study of control samples from healthy donors and cancer patients. Using immunoSEQ multiplex PCR, the repertoire was profiled, and TCRdb retains in-frame clones only, with some absent. The profile shows roughly 140,000 clones, over 90% of them singletons. Sequenced material: blood. These receptors originate from a man between 45 and 60 years old in good health. Both conserved end residues are part of each CDR3. D genes are given only for firm matches. Expanded clones are given a class, and other clones once, few, many or no size at all.

DNA: TGTGCCACCGGCAGGACAGAAACTTACGAGCAGTACTTC
CDR3: CATGRTETYEQYF
J: TRBJ2-7
D: .
length: 13
V: TRBV3-1/TRBV3-2
size: .

DNA: TGTGCCACCGGGGGGACTCTAACTAATGAAAAACTGTTTTTT
CDR3: CATGGTLTNEKLFF
J: TRBJ1-4
D: .
length: 14
V: TRBV3-1/TRBV3-2
size: once

DNA: TGCGCCAGCAGCTTGGCTATTGATGGGACAGGGGGCAACGAGCAGTACTTC
CDR3: CASSLAIDGTGGNEQYF
J: TRBJ2-7
D: TRBD1
length: 17
V: TRBV5-1
size: .

DNA: TGTGCCAGCCACGGCACACCTGGAAACACCATATATTTT
CDR3: CASHGTPGNTIYF
J: TRBJ1-3
D: .
length: 13
V: TRBV27
size: .

DNA: TGTGCCAGCAGCCTCGAAGGGCTGCCAGGCTACAATGAGCAGTTCTTC
CDR3: CASSLEGLPGYNEQFF
J: TRBJ2-1
D: .
length: 16
V: TRBV7-2
size: .

DNA: TGTGCCAGCAGCGTAGCGGGAGTGGTCGGACGGGACACCATATATTTT
CDR3: CASSVAGVVGRDTIYF
J: TRBJ1-3
D: .
length: 16
V: TRBV9
size: .

DNA: TGCGCCAGCAGCTTCGCCGGTCAGAATGAAAAACTGTTTTTT
CDR3: CASSFAGQNEKLFF
J: TRBJ1-4
D: .
length: 14
V: TRBV5-1
size: .

DNA: TGTGCCAGCACCCACGGTACTTTGAACACTGAAGCTTTCTTT
CDR3: CASTHGTLNTEAFF
J: TRBJ1-1
D: .
length: 14
V: TRBV6-5
size: .

DNA: TGTGCTAGTGGTTTTATAGCGGGAGGATACACCGGGGAGCTGTTTTTT
CDR3: CASGFIAGGYTGELFF
J: TRBJ2-2
D: TRBD2
length: 16
V: TRBV12-5
size: .

DNA: TGTGCCAGCAGCTCCCAAATGGAGCAGTACTTC
CDR3: CASSSQMEQYF
J: TRBJ2-7
D: .
length: 11
V: TRBV5-6
size: .

DNA: TGTGCCAGCTCACCCGACAGGGGTGAAAAACTGTTTTTT
CDR3: CASSPDRGEKLFF
J: TRBJ1-4
D: TRBD1
length: 13
V: TRBV18
size: .

DNA: TGTGCCAGCAGCTCCGGACACCGCAATGAGCAGTTCTTC
CDR3: CASSSGHRNEQFF
J: TRBJ2-1
D: .
length: 13
V: TRBV27
size: .

DNA: TGCGCCAGCAAAGCACTAGCTAGAGAGACCCAGTACTTC
CDR3: CASKALARETQYF
J: TRBJ2-5
D: .
length: 13
V: TRBV10-2
size: few

DNA: TGCGCCAGCAGTGAGCTTGGCGAGCAGTACTTC
CDR3: CASSELGEQYF
J: TRBJ2-7
D: .
length: 11
V: TRBV10-1
size: .

DNA: TGTGCCAGTAGTTTCCTCGTCGCGTCAAATTCACCCCTCCACTTT
CDR3: CASSFLVASNSPLHF
J: TRBJ1-6
D: .
length: 15
V: TRBV19
size: .

DNA: TGTGCCAGCAGTTCACCGGGACTAGCGGGAGGTGGCGAGCAGTTCTTC
CDR3: CASSSPGLAGGGEQFF
J: TRBJ2-1
D: TRBD2
length: 16
V: TRBV28
size: .

DNA: TGTGCCAGCAGCTTGAGTGGTATTGGGGAAAAACTGTTTTTT
CDR3: CASSLSGIGEKLFF
J: TRBJ1-4
D: .
length: 14
V: TRBV5-6
size: .

DNA: TGTGCCAGCAGCCCCCCCGGGAACACTGAAGCTTTCTTT
CDR3: CASSPPGNTEAFF
J: TRBJ1-1
D: .
length: 13
V: TRBV28
size: .

DNA: TGTGCCAGTAGTCCGGGGGCGCGCGGGAACACCATATATTTT
CDR3: CASSPGARGNTIYF
J: TRBJ1-3
D: .
length: 14
V: TRBV19
size: .

DNA: TGTGCCAGCAGCCAAGAAGGGGTCGCGCAGGCAGCAGATACGCAGTATTTT
CDR3: CASSQEGVAQAADTQYF
J: TRBJ2-3
D: .
length: 17
V: TRBV3-1/TRBV3-2
size: .

DNA: TGTGCCAGCAGCGCTAGCGGGAGTGGTTACGAGCAGTACTTC
CDR3: CASSASGSGYEQYF
J: TRBJ2-7
D: TRBD2
length: 14
V: TRBV9
size: .

DNA: TGTGCCAGCACCGGGACTAGGGTCACAGATACGCAGTATTTT
CDR3: CASTGTRVTDTQYF
J: TRBJ2-3
D: .
length: 14
V: TRBV21-1
size: .

DNA: TGTGCCAGCAGCTTGGCCCAGGGTAGCTCCTATAATTCACCCCTCCACTTT
CDR3: CASSLAQGSSYNSPLHF
J: TRBJ1-6
D: .
length: 17
V: TRBV5-4
size: .

DNA: TGTGCCAGCAGCTTCGGGAATCAGCCCCAGCATTTT
CDR3: CASSFGNQPQHF
J: TRBJ1-5
D: .
length: 12
V: TRBV7-2
size: .

DNA: TGTGCCAGCAGCCAAGCCCTTGGGCAGGACTATGGCTACACCTTC
CDR3: CASSQALGQDYGYTF
J: TRBJ1-2
D: .
length: 15
V: TRBV14
size: .

DNA: TGTGCCAGCAGCGCGACGGGAGGGAGCTACGAGCAGTACTTC
CDR3: CASSATGGSYEQYF
J: TRBJ2-7
D: TRBD2
length: 14
V: TRBV7-2
size: .

DNA: TGTGCCAGCAGTGAAAGGCAGGGGGCTGGCTATGGCTACACCTTC
CDR3: CASSERQGAGYGYTF
J: TRBJ1-2
D: TRBD1
length: 15
V: TRBV2
size: .

DNA: TGTGCCAGCAGCTTAGTTGTAGGGTTGGGGGGGACCCAGTACTTC
CDR3: CASSLVVGLGGTQYF
J: TRBJ2-5
D: .
length: 15
V: TRBV7-6
size: .

DNA: TGTGCCAGAGTCCCCAGCGAGCAGTACTTC
CDR3: CARVPSEQYF
J: TRBJ2-7
D: .
length: 10
V: TRBV27
size: .

DNA: TGTGCCAGCACCCCAGCGGGCTCTACCTACGAGCAGTACTTC
CDR3: CASTPAGSTYEQYF
J: TRBJ2-7
D: .
length: 14
V: TRBV6-6
size: .

DNA: TGTGCCAGCATCACCACAGGGTTCCTTTCACCCCTCCACTTT
CDR3: CASITTGFLSPLHF
J: TRBJ1-6
D: .
length: 14
V: TRBV6-5
size: once

DNA: TGTGCCAGCTCACCTGGACAGGGCAATCAGCCCCAGCATTTT
CDR3: CASSPGQGNQPQHF
J: TRBJ1-5
D: TRBD1
length: 14
V: TRBV18
size: .

DNA: TGTGCCAGCAGGACTCAATGGGGGGTGGAGGAGACCCAGTACTTC
CDR3: CASRTQWGVEETQYF
J: TRBJ2-5
D: .
length: 15
V: TRBV6-5
size: .